This T cell receptor (beta chain) emerged from a study of CXCR3-negative and CXCR3-positive naive CD8 T cells. Naive CD8+ T lymphocytes were specified as CD45RO-CCR7+CD27+CD95-. It was by 5' RACE with UMI labels that the TRB cDNA libraries were prepared. TCRdb reprocessed the 5' RACE reads; each CDR3 protein has one entry and no DNA is given. Its table lists more than 45,000 distinct CDR3 sequences. CDR3 length: 15 residues. Per the germline V gene, CDR1 is DFQATT and CDR2 is SNEGSKA (reference sequence). This chain uses TRBV20-1 with TRBJ2-3; the TCRdb call, TRBD2, lacks DNA for checking. Input material: naive CXCR3- CD8+ T cells from blood. Subset here: CD45RO-CCR7+CD27+CD95- naive CD8+ T cells lacking CXCR3 (TNR3-). The receptor's source is a human donor in good health. Some clones in this sample may be carry-over from other donors' samples. The chain's CDR3 is CSARVPGLSTDTQYF.